This T cell receptor beta chain was identified in a study of CD8 T cells in Susac syndrome. Trimming removed 3 bases from V and 0 bases from J; junction bases left unmatched: 14. The CDR3 sequence is 19 residues long. Negative isolation was used for CD8+ and CD4+ T cells and FACS enrichment for TEMRA cells. Reverse transcription of roughly 0.45 to 1 ug RNA was performed with random hexamers. Amplification of TCR beta CDR3 was carried out by immunoSEQ multiplex PCR, which covered 54 Vbeta and 13 Jbeta segments. Each CDR3 protein gets one entry after TCRdb re-called the immunoSEQ multiplex PCR reads with MiXCR. The top ten hold approximately 0.12% of the sample, which has 110,000 or so distinct CDR3 sequences, around 92% seen once.

Sequenced sample: CD8+ T cells from PBMCs. V gene TRBV23-1 combines with J gene TRBJ1-5; 7 nucleotides line up with TRBD1. TRBV23-1 is an ORF; its function is uncertain. The receptor was derived from a human donor in good health. CDR3 in amino acids: CASSQLWGTALYSNQPQHF. CDR3 bases: TGCGCCAGCAGTCAGTTGTGGGGGACAGCACTTTATAGCAATCAGCCCCAGCATTTT.